The 8 T cell receptor beta chains in this list originate from one sample, sequenced in a study of blood T cell repertoires in COVID-19. Libraries were prepared by immunoSEQ multiplex PCR; TCRdb keeps only in-frame clonotypes and omits some of them. Of about 220,000 clones in the sample, around 82% were seen once. Sequences were obtained from peripheral blood. The receptors were gathered from a woman aged 65 to 85 with acute or convalescent COVID-19.

The chain is built from TRBV6-5 and TRBJ1-1; TRBD1 aligns across 11 bases. Germline V gives CDR1 MNHEY, CDR2 SVGAGI. This CDR3 comprises 13 residues. V shed 4 bases and J 11 bases; nucleotides not matched to a gene: 6. CDR3 residues: CASSFSDRGRAFF. The CDR3 DNA reads as TGTGCCAGCAGTTTCTCGGACAGGGGGCGTGCTTTCTTT.

Comments on this clone: A read error may account for a junction end that differs from germline. The chain has TRBV5-1 and TRBJ1-2, with 10 bases fitting TRBD1. The CDR3 length is 17 residues. Germline V lookup: CDR1 SGHRS, CDR2 YFSETQ. The chain's CDR3 is CASSFWTGGRELPRVFF. Here the CDR3 DNA reads TGCGCCAGCAGCTTCTGGACAGGGGGGCGAGAATTACCTAGGGTTTTCTTC.

V is TRBV21-1 and J is TRBJ1-1; TRBD1, the table's D call, lacks a check against the DNA. TRBV21-1 is annotated as a pseudogene. The CDR3 covers 16 residues. In DNA, the CDR3 is TGTGCCAGCAGCTCAGAGTGGGACAGGGTAGGAACTGAAGCTTTCTTT. This sequence encodes CASSSEWDRVGTEAFF.

This clone has just one count. The chain is built from TRBV6-5 and TRBJ2-5, with 7 bases lining up with TRBD2. The CDR3 is 15 residues long. Germline CDR1 reads MNHEY; CDR2 reads SVGAGI. Germline trimming cut 6 bases from V and 2 bases from J; bases unmatched to any gene: 9. CDR3: CASRPGGRDQETQYF. The CDR3, as DNA: TGTGCCAGCAGGCCGGGGGGAAGGGATCAAGAGACCCAGTACTTC.

Here the CDR3 reads CASRGGLSFEKLFF. The CDR3 coding sequence is TGTGCCAGCAGGGGAGGGCTTAGTTTTGAAAAACTGTTTTTT. This rearrangement joins TRBV6-6 to TRBJ1-4; D is unresolved. The V end lost 6 bases, the J end lost 7 bases, and 15 bases lay between the germline ends. Germline-derived CDR1 and CDR2 are MNHNY and SVGAGI (reference sequence). This CDR3 has 14 residues.

This chain uses TRBV5-4 with TRBJ1-2, with TRBD1 matching 7 bases. The germline gives CDR1 SGHNT, CDR2 YYREEE (reference sequence). CDR3 length: 15 residues. J was trimmed by 3 bases and V by 0 bases; bases with no gene match: 5. This CDR3 is CASSLGAGTDYGYTF. DNA for the CDR3: TGTGCCAGCAGCTTGGGTGCCGGGACAGACTATGGCTACACCTTC.

The chain links TRBV11-3 to TRBJ2-5, with 11 bases aligning to TRBD1. CDR1 and CDR2 (germline): SGHNT, YENEEA. There are 16 residues in the CDR3. J lost 1 base, V lost 1 base, and 2 bases had no gene match. CDR3 amino acids: CASSLVGQGGQETQYF. The CDR3 nucleotides are TGTGCCAGCAGCTTAGTGGGACAGGGGGGCCAAGAGACCCAGTACTTC.

The sample holds a few counts of this clone. The genes are TRBV27 and TRBJ1-6; tentative D call: TRBD1 (5 bases). Trimming removed 4 bases at V and 4 bases at J, with 8 bases between. Germline V lookup: CDR1 MNHEY, CDR2 SMNVEV (reference sequence). The CDR3 spans 14 residues. CDR3 protein: CASSSRQYNSPLHF. The CDR3 region has the DNA TGTGCCAGCAGTTCTAGACAGTATAATTCACCCCTCCACTTT.